These 3 T cell receptor beta chains were all obtained from the same sample, sequenced in a study of CD8 T cells in Susac syndrome. After extraction with the RNeasy kit, 0.5 to 1 ug of the RNA was reverse transcribed using random hexamers. TCRdb itself ran the immunoSEQ multiplex PCR reads through MiXCR, one entry per CDR3 protein. The profile shows about 140,000 distinct CDR3 sequences, about 95% of them singletons. Input material: CD4+ T cells from PBMCs. These TCRs come from a human donor with multiple sclerosis.

The CDR3 DNA follows: TGCGCCAGCAGCCAAGATTTAGGGACTCACCAAGAGACCCAGTACTTC. The encoded protein is CASSQDLGTHQETQYF. The gene calls are TRBV4-3 and TRBJ2-5; tentatively, D is TRBD2 (6 bases). Germline-derived CDR1 and CDR2 are LGHNA and YSLEER. The V gene lost 0 bases and the J gene lost 0 bases, with 11 bases spanning the gap. The CDR3 has 16 amino acids.

This clonotype occurred a few times. The rearrangement links TRBV20-1 to TRBJ2-1; 8 nucleotides agree with TRBD2. J lost 0 bases, V lost 5 bases, and 3 bases had no gene match. CDR3 length: 14 residues. Germline CDR1 DFQATT, CDR2 SNEGSKA (reference sequence). The CDR3 region is CSARGGSSYNEQFF. The CDR3 coding sequence is TGCAGTGCTCGGGGGGGGAGCTCCTACAATGAGCAGTTCTTC.

Here the CDR3 DNA reads TGTGCCTGGAGTCGAAATTCACCCCTCCACTTT. Protein sequence: CAWSRNSPLHF. The rearrangement joins TRBV30 to TRBJ1-6, with D unresolved. V shed 2 bases and J shed 7 bases, with 3 bases lying between them. CDR3 length: 11 amino acids. The V gene's germline CDR1 is GTSNPN and CDR2 SVGIG (reference sequence).